This TCR beta chain was sequenced during a study of blood T cell repertoires in COVID-19. Across the study: T cells, B-cell-depleted T cells, or PBMCs provided the cDNA or gDNA that served as material.

CDR3 length: 15 residues. Trimming at V came to 5 bases and at J to 3 bases, leaving 8 bases not matched to a gene. Germline lookup yields CDR1 SGHTA and CDR2 FQGNSA. Sequenced by immunoSEQ multiplex PCR; TCRdb stores in-frame clones only, minus some. In the table there are just over 650,000 clones, 80% to 90% of which are singletons. The V call is TRBV7-2, the J call TRBJ2-3; 7 bases fit TRBD2. The source material was peripheral blood. The receptor's source is a woman between 18 and 29 years old with acute or convalescent COVID-19. In nucleotides, the CDR3 is TGTGCCAGCAGCATAGTCTGGGGGGGAACAGATACGCAGTATTTT. Amino acid sequence: CASSIVWGGTDTQYF.